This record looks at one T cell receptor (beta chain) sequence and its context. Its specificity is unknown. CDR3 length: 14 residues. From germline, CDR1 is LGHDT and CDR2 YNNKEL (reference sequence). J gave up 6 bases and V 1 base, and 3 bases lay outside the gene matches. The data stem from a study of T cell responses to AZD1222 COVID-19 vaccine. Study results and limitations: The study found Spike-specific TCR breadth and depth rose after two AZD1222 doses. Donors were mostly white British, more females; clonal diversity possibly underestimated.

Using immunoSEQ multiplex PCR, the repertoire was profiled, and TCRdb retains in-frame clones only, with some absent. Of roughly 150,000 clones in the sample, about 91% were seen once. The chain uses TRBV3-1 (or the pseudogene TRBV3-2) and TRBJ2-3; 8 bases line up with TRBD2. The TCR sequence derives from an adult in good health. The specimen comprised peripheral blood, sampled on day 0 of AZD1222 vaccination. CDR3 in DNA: TGTGCCAGCAGCCAAGTGCGGGAGGCGGATACGCAGTATTTT. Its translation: CASSQVREADTQYF.